This passage covers 29 T cell receptor beta chains from one sample sequenced in a study of regulatory T cells in long-lasting Graves disease. According to the study, TCR beta libraries were built with iRepertoire HTBI primers and CDR3-region Arm-PCR. One entry per CDR3 protein, called by TCRdb with MiXCR from the multiplex PCR reads. The sample holds more than 300,000 distinct CDR3 sequences, 23% seen once. Time point reported: persistent/refractory GD, antithyroid drugs over 5 years with positive TRAb. Construction of the TCR library relied on RNA isolated from PBMCs. The sample here was peripheral blood mononuclear cells (PBMCs), taken when the disease was refractory, from a patient treated with antithyroid drugs. Receptors originate from a woman between 40 and 55 years old with Graves disease.

The CDR3 is CASRTGGAINEQYF. The CDR3 region has the DNA TGTGCCAGCAGGACGGGGGGGGCTATCAACGAGCAGTACTTC. The chain uses TRBV6-2 or TRBV6-3 and TRBJ2-7, with TRBD2 matching 8 bases. The J segment lost 5 bases and the V segment lost 6 bases, leaving 9 bases of the junction unmatched. Germline V lookup: CDR1 MNHEY, CDR2 SVGEGT. The length of the CDR3 is 14 residues.

This rearrangement joins TRBV7-6 to TRBJ2-5; unclear D gene. CDR3 length equals 13 residues. V was clipped by 3 bases and J by 7 bases, with 12 bases between them. Germline loops: CDR1 SGHVS, CDR2 FNYEAQ. The CDR3 coding sequence is TGTGCCAGCAGCTTGCTAGTTTCACCGACCCAGTACTTC. This translates into CASSLLVSPTQYF.

This clonotype was seen ten or more times. J is TRBJ1-1 and V is TRBV2, with no clear D. CDR1 and CDR2 (germline): SNHLY, FYNNEI. Trimming removed 6 bases from V and 0 bases from J, with 8 bases in between. The CDR3 has 13 residues. The DNA of the CDR3 is TGTGCCAGCAGCGTTGACATGAACACTGAAGCTTTCTTT. It specifies CASSVDMNTEAFF. The whole variable domain, remainder taken from reference TRBV2 and TRBJ1-1, is EPEVTQTPSHQVTQMGQEVILRCVPISNHLYFYWYRQILGQKVEFLVSFYNNEISEKSEIFDDQFSVERPDGSNFTLKIRSTKLEDSAMYFCASSVDMNTEAFFGQGTRLTVV.

The chain joins TRBV19 to TRBJ2-7; TRBD2 might be the D (5 bases). Between the trimmed V and J ends, which lost 4 bases and 6 bases, there was a span of 7 bases. The germline CDR1 and CDR2 sequences are LNHDA and SQIVND (reference sequence). CDR3 length: 11 amino acids. In DNA form, the CDR3 reads TGTGCCAGTAGTACCCGGGGCGAGCAGTACTTC. This gives the protein CASSTRGEQYF. The variable domain in full, with the rest retrieved from reference TRBV19 and TRBJ2-7, is DGGITQSPKYLFRKEGQNVTLSCEQNLNHDAMYWYRQDPGQGLRLIYYSQIVNDFQKGDIAEGYSVSREKKESFPLTVTSAQKNPTAFYLCASSTRGEQYFGPGTRLTVT.

This clonotype was seen only a few times. The chain has TRBV27 and TRBJ1-3; D call uncertain. This CDR3 has 18 amino acids. The V end was cut by 5 bases, the J end by 2 bases, with 22 bases between. In germline, CDR1 is MNHEY, CDR2 SMNVEV (reference sequence). Here the CDR3 reads CASSPSIRRRPPGNTIYF. The CDR3 DNA reads as TGTGCCAGCAGTCCCAGTATCCGACGCAGGCCGCCTGGAAACACCATATATTTT.

This clonotype has more than one count but fewer than ten. The CDR3: CASSPPRDTSYEQYF. The CDR3, as DNA: TGTGCCAGCAGTCCCCCCCGGGACACCTCCTACGAGCAGTACTTC. The chain has TRBV12-3 or TRBV12-4 and TRBJ2-7, with D possibly being TRBD1 (6 bases). CDR3 length equals 15 residues. Trimming pared 5 bases from V and 0 bases from J, leaving 14 bases between.

Ten or more counts support this clonotype. The V call is TRBV7-2, the J call TRBJ1-2; D remains unclear. This CDR3 contains 11 residues. Germline CDR1 and CDR2: SGHTA and FQGNSA. V shed 5 bases and J shed 8 bases, with 9 bases lying between them. The CDR3 coding sequence is TGTGCCAGCAGCCCTCTTAGAGGCTACACCTTC. Translation gives CASSPLRGYTF.

This clonotype showed up many times. This chain links TRBV29-1 with TRBJ2-5; 13 bases are shared with TRBD2. J lost 5 bases, V lost 0 bases, and 3 bases had no gene match. The CDR3 consists of 15 residues. Germline CDR1 reads SQVTM; CDR2 reads ANQGSEA. The CDR3 here is CSVEELAGGLETQYF. CDR3 DNA: TGCAGCGTTGAAGAACTAGCGGGAGGGCTTGAGACCCAGTACTTC. Complete variable domain (other parts from reference TRBV29-1 and TRBJ2-5): SAVISQKPSRDICQRGTSLTIQCQVDSQVTMMFWYRQQPGQSLTLIATANQGSEATYESGFVIDKFPISRPNLTFSTLTVSNMSPEDSSIYLCSVEELAGGLETQYFGPGTRLLVL.

Worth noting for this clonotype: A much larger clone is a single base away; this may be a read error. The chain joins TRBV11-2 to TRBJ2-2; a possible D gene is TRBD2 (6 bases). CDR1 is SGHAT, CDR2 FQNNGV, per germline. CDR3 size: 16 residues. CDR3 amino acids: CVSSLRAAGNTGELFF. The CDR3 DNA reads as TGTGTCAGCAGCTTACGGGCGGCGGGAAACACCGGGGAGCTGTTTTTT.

This clonotype occurred many times. The chain uses TRBV19 and TRBJ1-5; D possibly corresponds to TRBD1 (6 bases). There are 15 residues in the CDR3. Trimming stripped 3 bases from V and 4 bases from J, with 13 bases between. Per the germline V gene, CDR1 is LNHDA and CDR2 is SQIVND (reference sequence). The CDR3 loop reads CASSIGGQFNQPQHF. DNA for the CDR3: TGTGCCAGTAGTATTGGCGGACAGTTTAATCAGCCCCAGCATTTT.

This clonotype was detected only a few times. The chain combines TRBV2 with TRBJ1-2, with D possibly being TRBD1 (5 bases). This CDR3 comprises 13 residues. Trimming left V 2 bases short and J 7 bases short, with 11 bases between. Germline assignment: CDR1 SNHLY and CDR2 FYNNEI. CDR3 nucleotide sequence: TGTGCCAGCAGTGAATCCGCCGGGGGTGGCTACACCTTC. It codes for CASSESAGGGYTF.

This clonotype was recorded at least ten times. This chain uses TRBV2 with TRBJ1-6, with TRBD1 identical over 7 bases. Germline CDR1 reads SNHLY; CDR2 reads FYNNEI. Losses at the gene ends were 3 bases for V and 10 bases for J; bases not matched to a gene: 9. CDR3 length: 15 residues. The DNA for the CDR3 is TGTGCCAGCAGTGAGGGTCGACAGGGCGGCTCACCCCTCCACTTT. Residues: CASSEGRQGGSPLHF. Complete variable domain (other parts from reference TRBV2 and TRBJ1-6): EPEVTQTPSHQVTQMGQEVILRCVPISNHLYFYWYRQILGQKVEFLVSFYNNEISEKSEIFDDQFSVERPDGSNFTLKIRSTKLEDSAMYFCASSEGRQGGSPLHFGNGTRLTVT.

Only a few counts were recorded for this clonotype. CDR3 in DNA: TGTGCCAGTCTCCATGGAGGCAATCAGCCCCAGCATTTT. It translates to CASLHGGNQPQHF. The V and J genes are TRBV19 and TRBJ1-5; D not resolved. The V and J ends lost 8 bases and 2 bases respectively, with 10 bases between them. Per the germline V gene, CDR1 is LNHDA and CDR2 is SQIVND (reference sequence). This CDR3 contains 13 residues.

V is TRBV3-1 and J is TRBJ2-5, with 8 bases identical to TRBD2. The trim removed 6 bases at V and 3 bases at J, leaving 6 bases unmatched. Germline V CDR1 and CDR2: LGHDT, YNNKEL (reference sequence). The CDR3 consists of 14 residues. The CDR3 nucleotides are TGTGCCAGCAGTTGGACTAGCTCCAAAGAGACCCAGTACTTC. Translation: CASSWTSSKETQYF.

Of note for this clonotype: At one end, the junction sequence differs from germline, possibly due to a read error. This chain connects TRBV28 to TRBJ1-5; D unresolved. The CDR3 has 17 residues. Germline assignment: CDR1 MDHEN and CDR2 SYDVKM. DNA for the CDR3: TGTGCCAGCAGTGATGACCGACGGACGACTAGCAATCATCCCCAGCATTTT. It translates to CASSDDRRTTSNHPQHF. Together with reference TRBV28 and TRBJ1-5, the CDR3 gives the full variable domain: DVKVTQSSRYLVKRTGEKVFLECVQDMDHENMFWYRQDPGLGLRLIYFSYDVKMKEKGDIPEGYSVSREKKERFSLILESASTNQTSMYLCASSDDRRTTSNHPQHFGDGTRLSIL.

The chain uses TRBV19 and TRBJ2-7; perhaps TRBD1 as D (6 bases). The CDR3 covers 13 residues. The V and J ends lost 6 bases and 8 bases respectively, with 17 bases between them. Per the germline V gene, CDR1 is LNHDA and CDR2 is SQIVND (reference sequence). CDR3 bases: TGTGCCAGTAGGCGAACGGACAGCTTTAAGCAGTACTTC. Encoded protein: CASRRTDSFKQYF.

The J gene is TRBJ1-6, the V gene TRBV5-4, with unresolved D. Trimming removed 1 base from V and 9 bases from J, with 11 bases in between. Germline V lookup: CDR1 SGHNT, CDR2 YYREEE (reference sequence). The CDR3 covers 14 residues. The CDR3 nucleotides read TGTGCCAGCAGCTTGTCCGGGTTGGCTTCACCCCTCCACTTT. This translates into CASSLSGLASPLHF.

This clonotype was counted between two and nine times. This chain connects TRBV13 to TRBJ2-7; the match to TRBD1 covers 10 bases. CDR1 is PRHDT and CDR2 is FYEKMQ in the germline V gene (reference sequence). The CDR3 extends over 16 amino acids. Germline trimming cut 1 base from V and 0 bases from J; bases unmatched to any gene: 3. The CDR3 DNA reads as TGTGCCAGCAGCTTAGCGCGGACAGGGGGCTCCTACGAGCAGTACTTC. It is translated as CASSLARTGGSYEQYF.

With respect to this clonotype: An end of the junction does not agree with germline; a read error may underlie this. The J gene is TRBJ1-5, the V gene TRBV7-7; D unclear. This CDR3 is built from 16 residues. Germline V gives CDR1 SSHAT, CDR2 FNYEAQ (reference sequence). The DNA for the CDR3 is TGTGCTAGCAGCTTAGAGTTAGGAAATAGCAATCAGCCCCAGCATTTT. It specifies CASSLELGNSNQPQHF.

This clonotype has a count of ten or more. The rearrangement uses TRBV28 and TRBJ2-5; D possibly corresponds to TRBD1 (6 bases). Trimming left V 5 bases short and J 5 bases short, with 18 bases between. CDR1 is MDHEN, CDR2 SYDVKM, per germline. The CDR3 loop spans 15 amino acids. CDR3 sequence: CASSPSGVEWETQYF. In DNA, the CDR3 is TGTGCCAGCAGTCCGTCAGGGGTGGAGTGGGAGACCCAGTACTTC.

The V and J genes are TRBV10-3 and TRBJ1-5, with D maybe TRBD1 (6 bases). The V and J ends lost 2 bases and 2 bases respectively, with 13 bases between them. The CDR3 covers 16 residues. Germline V gene data show CDR1 as ENHRY and CDR2 as SYGVKD. The CDR3 DNA reads as TGTGCCATCAGTGAGGGGCAGGGGTACGGCAATCAGCCCCAGCATTTT. This codes for CAISEGQGYGNQPQHF.

This clonotype showed up many times. V usage is TRBV29-1 and J usage is TRBJ2-5, with 7 nucleotides matching TRBD2. Losses at the gene ends were 4 bases for V and 2 bases for J; bases not matched to a gene: 13. The CDR3 length is 16 residues. Germline CDR1 SQVTM, CDR2 ANQGSEA. The DNA for the CDR3 is TGCAGCGTTGCCTTGGGCCTACTAGCGAATCAAGAGACCCAGTACTTC. Translation: CSVALGLLANQETQYF.

This clonotype has ten or more counts. This chain connects TRBV28 to TRBJ1-5; tentatively, D is TRBD1 (5 bases). Germline CDR1 and CDR2: MDHEN and SYDVKM. CDR3 length: 12 amino acids. V was pared by 4 bases and J by 8 bases, with 9 bases between. The CDR3, as DNA: TGTGCCAGCAGTTGGGGGAAGGAGCCCCAGCATTTT. Translation: CASSWGKEPQHF.

The chain is built from TRBV6-2 or TRBV6-3 and TRBJ2-7; 15 bases fit TRBD2. V trimming: 6 bases; J trimming: 6 bases; junction bases outside the gene matches: 9. This CDR3 contains 16 residues. The V gene's germline CDR1 is MNHEY and CDR2 SVGEGT. CDR3 sequence (DNA): TGTGCCAGCAGGACTCGGACTAGCGGGAGGGCCGTCGAGCAGTACTTC. Protein product: CASRTRTSGRAVEQYF.

This clonotype was observed a handful of times. This sequence joins TRBV20-1 and TRBJ1-1; 10 nucleotides line up with TRBD1. The CDR3 loop spans 14 amino acids. The germline V gene has CDR1 DFQATT and CDR2 SNEGSKA (reference sequence). Trimming removed 3 bases from V and 4 bases from J; junction bases left unmatched: 5. The CDR3 loop is CSARPGTGVTEAFF. As DNA, the CDR3 is TGCAGTGCTAGGCCCGGGACAGGGGTCACTGAAGCTTTCTTT.

The chain employs TRBV19 and TRBJ2-7; D unresolved. Germline CDR1 LNHDA, CDR2 SQIVND (reference sequence). This CDR3 is 13 amino acids long. The V and J ends lost 1 base and 2 bases respectively, with 6 bases between them. CDR3 amino acids: CASSIASAYEQYF. The CDR3 region has the DNA TGTGCCAGTAGTATAGCTTCGGCCTACGAGCAGTACTTC.

The CDR3, as DNA: TGTGCCAGTAGTATGGCGGGACTCCGTCACGAGCAGTACTTC. The encoded protein is CASSMAGLRHEQYF. The J gene is TRBJ2-7, the V gene TRBV19, with D possibly being TRBD2 (6 bases). V gave up 3 bases and J gave up 5 bases, with 14 bases separating them. Germline CDR1 reads LNHDA; CDR2 reads SQIVND (reference sequence). The CDR3 consists of 14 residues.

V gene TRBV28 combines with J gene TRBJ1-2, with 9 bases fitting TRBD1. This CDR3 region has 16 residues. With V trimmed by 2 bases and J by 4 bases, 8 bases remained unmatched. Germline CDR1 MDHEN, CDR2 SYDVKM. CDR3 sequence reads: CASSLIRSTGGYGYTF. The CDR3 region has the DNA TGTGCCAGCAGTTTAATCCGTTCGACAGGGGGCTATGGCTACACCTTC.

On this clonotype itself: A read error is possible here, since a much larger clone lies one base away. The CDR3 carries no conserved terminal phenylalanine or tryptophan, so it likely arises from a read error. The chain has TRBV20-1 and TRBJ2-7; TRBD2 matches 7 bases. V lost 0 bases to trimming and J lost 3 bases; unmatched junction nucleotides: 11. Germline V gene data show CDR1 as DFQATT and CDR2 as SNEGSKA (reference sequence). This CDR3 has 16 residues. Written as DNA, the CDR3 is TGCAGTGCTAGAGACCCATTGGCGGGGGATTTCTACGAGCAGTACTCC. Translated: CSARDPLAGDFYEQYS.